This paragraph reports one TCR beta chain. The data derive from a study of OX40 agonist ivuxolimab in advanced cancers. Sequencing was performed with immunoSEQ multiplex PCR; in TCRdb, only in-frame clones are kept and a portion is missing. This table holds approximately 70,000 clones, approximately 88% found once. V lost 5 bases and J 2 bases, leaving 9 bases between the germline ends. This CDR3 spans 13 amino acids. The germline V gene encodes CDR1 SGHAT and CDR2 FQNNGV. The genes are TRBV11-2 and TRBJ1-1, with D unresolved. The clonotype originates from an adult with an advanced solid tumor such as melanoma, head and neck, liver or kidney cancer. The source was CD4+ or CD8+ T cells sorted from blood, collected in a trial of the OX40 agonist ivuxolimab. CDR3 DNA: TGTGCCAGCAGCCGGGATGTAAACACTGAAGCTTTCTTT. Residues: CASSRDVNTEAFF.